Below are 21 T cell receptor beta chains sequenced from a single sample in a study of blood T cell repertoires in COVID-19. Profiling relied on immunoSEQ multiplex PCR, and the TCRdb table lists in-frame clones only, not all of them. The table lists 150,000 or so clones, less than 90% of them singletons, with around a quarter in the top ten. Input material: peripheral blood. These receptors came from a man in his fifties or sixties with acute or convalescent COVID-19.

The V gene is TRBV5-5, the J gene TRBJ1-3, with D possibly being TRBD1 (5 bases). CDR3 size: 13 residues. V dropped 0 bases and J dropped 7 bases, with 8 bases sitting between them. Per germline, CDR1 SGHKS and CDR2 YYEKEE (reference sequence). The CDR3 DNA follows: TGTGCCAGCAGCTTGGCCGGGGGGAACACCATATATTTT. It yields the protein CASSLAGGNTIYF.

This rearrangement joins TRBV3-1 (or the pseudogene TRBV3-2) to TRBJ2-2; D is unclear. V lost 6 bases, J lost 5 bases, and 4 bases lay in between. The V gene's germline CDR1 is LGHDT and CDR2 YNNKEL (reference sequence). The CDR3 extends over 11 amino acids. The CDR3 loop is CASSKTGELFF. The CDR3 nucleotides read TGTGCCAGCAGTAAAACCGGGGAGCTGTTTTTT.

The rearrangement links TRBV7-4 to TRBJ2-5; no reliable D call. V was cut by 3 bases and J by 7 bases, with 12 bases left in between. CDR3 length: 13 residues. CDR1 and CDR2 (germline): SGHVT, SQSDAQ. The CDR3 spells CASSFTPNGTQYF. CDR3 in DNA: TGTGCCAGCAGCTTCACCCCCAACGGGACCCAGTACTTC.

The chain is built from TRBV4-1 and TRBJ1-5; D remains unclear. The length of the CDR3 is 13 residues. The germline V gene has CDR1 MGHRA and CDR2 YSYEKL. V was clipped by 0 bases and J by 5 bases, with 5 bases between them. CDR3 amino acids: CASSQDGDQPQHF. Written as DNA, the CDR3 is TGCGCCAGCAGCCAAGACGGGGATCAGCCCCAGCATTTT.

The chain links TRBV6-4 to TRBJ2-7; 14 positions agree with TRBD2. The CDR3 is made up of 12 amino acids. The V gene's germline CDR1 is MRHNA and CDR2 SNTAGT. V was clipped by 10 bases and J by 7 bases; unmatched bases: 3. CDR3 in amino acids: CATGTSGREQYF. Here the CDR3 DNA reads TGTGCCACCGGGACTAGCGGGAGAGAGCAGTACTTC.

The gene calls are TRBV7-6 and TRBJ2-2; 9 bases are shared with TRBD2. CDR1 is SGHVS, CDR2 FNYEAQ, per germline. The CDR3 totals 19 residues. Trimming removed 5 bases from V and 1 base from J; junction bases left unmatched: 14. CDR3 bases: TGTGCCAGCAGCAGCGCTTTGGGTAGCGGGGGCCTGAACACCGGGGAGCTGTTTTTT. Its translation is CASSSALGSGGLNTGELFF. The variable domain in full, completed from reference TRBV7-6 and TRBJ2-2, reads GAGVSQSPRYKVTKRGQDVALRCDPISGHVSLYWYRQALGQGPEFLTYFNYEAQQDKSGLPNDRFSAERPEGSISTLTIQRTEQRDSAMYRCASSSALGSGGLNTGELFFGEGSRLTVL.

J is TRBJ2-1 and V is TRBV11-2; TRBD2 aligns across 10 bases. The CDR3 totals 15 residues. CDR1 is SGHAT, CDR2 FQNNGV, per germline. The junction had 4 bases not matched to a gene; V was cut back by 3 bases and J by 5 bases. In DNA form, the CDR3 reads TGTGCCAGCAGCTTGCCGACTAGCGGGCACAATGAGCAGTTCTTC. Its translation is CASSLPTSGHNEQFF.

This chain uses TRBV5-1 with TRBJ1-2; 7 nucleotides agree with TRBD1. The CDR3 covers 14 residues. CDR1 is SGHRS, CDR2 YFSETQ, per germline. V gave up 6 bases and J gave up 3 bases; unmatched junction bases: 8. The CDR3 spells CASTNNRGHYGYTF. For the CDR3, the DNA is TGCGCCAGCACCAACAACAGGGGACACTATGGCTACACCTTC.

This chain connects TRBV5-4 to TRBJ1-1, with D unclear. Between the trimmed V and J ends, which lost 3 bases and 5 bases, there was a span of 11 bases. This CDR3 contains 13 residues. Per germline, CDR1 SGHNT and CDR2 YYREEE (reference sequence). CDR3: CASSSEGWTEAFF. CDR3 DNA sequence: TGTGCCAGCAGCTCCGAGGGATGGACTGAAGCTTTCTTT.

The chain joins TRBV7-2 to TRBJ1-3; D unresolved. Germline CDR1 reads SGHTA; CDR2 reads FQGNSA. This CDR3 spans 14 amino acids. V lost 5 bases to trimming and J lost 0 bases, with 8 bases between them. CDR3 loop: CASSVGLSGNTIYF. The CDR3 DNA follows: TGTGCCAGCAGCGTTGGACTCTCTGGAAACACCATATATTTT.

This chain links TRBV6-5 with TRBJ1-1, with 8 positions matching TRBD1. The CDR3 covers 16 residues. Germline values: CDR1 MNHEY, CDR2 SVGAGI. The trim removed 2 bases at V and 2 bases at J, leaving 7 bases unmatched. The CDR3 DNA follows: TGTGCCAGCAGTTACCCTTCGACAGGGGCAAACACTGAAGCTTTCTTT. The encoded protein is CASSYPSTGANTEAFF.

The chain uses TRBV29-1 and TRBJ2-5; 10 bases match TRBD1. Germline trimming cut 6 bases from V and 5 bases from J; bases unmatched to any gene: 6. CDR1 and CDR2 from the germline V gene are SQVTM and ANQGSEA. This CDR3 contains 13 residues. CDR3 amino acids: CSVFPGQGETQYF. CDR3 DNA sequence: TGCAGCGTCTTCCCGGGACAGGGGGAGACCCAGTACTTC.

J is TRBJ1-3 and V is TRBV27, with TRBD1 matching 8 bases. Germline V gene data show CDR1 as MNHEY and CDR2 as SMNVEV (reference sequence). Trimming at V came to 4 bases and at J to 2 bases, leaving 7 bases not matched to a gene. The CDR3 runs to 16 residues. The CDR3 is CASSSTSDRAGNTIYF. CDR3 sequence (DNA): TGTGCCAGCAGTTCCACCTCGGACAGGGCTGGAAACACCATATATTTT.

This sequence joins TRBV27 and TRBJ1-2, with 7 bases fitting TRBD1. Germline assignment: CDR1 MNHEY and CDR2 SMNVEV (reference sequence). Unmatched junction bases numbered 6, after V lost 6 bases and J lost 2 bases. CDR3 length: 14 amino acids. The CDR3 sequence: CASSRTGLNYGYTF. DNA of the CDR3: TGTGCCAGCAGCCGGACAGGACTAAACTATGGCTACACCTTC.

This clone has only a few counts. The chain has TRBV24-1 and TRBJ1-5; TRBD1 matches at 7 bases. This CDR3 has 14 amino acids. Germline V gives CDR1 KGHDR, CDR2 SFDVKD. V shed 6 bases, J shed 3 bases, and the junction held 4 bases outside the gene matches. Here the CDR3 reads CATSRQGPNQPQHF. The CDR3 region has the DNA TGTGCCACCAGTCGACAGGGACCCAATCAGCCCCAGCATTTT.

J is TRBJ2-2 and V is TRBV27; 12 bases fit TRBD2. V shed 6 bases and J 3 bases; nucleotides not matched to a gene: 2. Germline CDR1 is MNHEY and CDR2 is SMNVEV (reference sequence). The CDR3 runs 15 residues. The CDR3 loop reads CASRRLAGDTGELFF. CDR3 nucleotides: TGTGCCAGCAGGCGACTAGCGGGGGACACCGGGGAGCTGTTTTTT.

This chain links TRBV15 with TRBJ1-6, with no clear D. This CDR3 comprises 16 residues. The germline V gene encodes CDR1 LNHNV and CDR2 YYDKDF (reference sequence). V was pared by 1 base and J by 6 bases, with 13 bases between. CDR3 in DNA: TGTGCCACCAGCAGAGGGTGGGGAGAAGCTAATTCACCCCTCCACTTT. It codes for CATSRGWGEANSPLHF. The variable domain in full, with the rest retrieved from reference TRBV15 and TRBJ1-6, is DAMVIQNPRYQVTQFGKPVTLSCSQTLNHNVMYWYQQKSSQAPKLLFHYYDKDFNNEADTPDNFQSRRPNTSFCFLDIRSPGLGDTAMYLCATSRGWGEANSPLHFGNGTRLTVT.

The rearrangement links TRBV9 to TRBJ2-3, with 9 bases identical to TRBD1. The germline V gene encodes CDR1 SGDLS and CDR2 YYNGEE. The CDR3 covers 16 residues. V lost 4 bases, J lost 1 base, and 7 bases stayed unmatched. The CDR3 region is CASSPLGDRGTDTQYF. The CDR3 coding sequence is TGTGCCAGCAGCCCCCTCGGGGACAGGGGCACAGATACGCAGTATTTT.

This clone was detected only a few times. J is TRBJ1-3 and V is TRBV5-4; D is unclear. The germline gives CDR1 SGHNT, CDR2 YYREEE (reference sequence). The V gene lost 2 bases and the J gene lost 6 bases, with 9 bases spanning the gap. This CDR3 has 13 amino acids. The CDR3 protein is CASSLAQQNTIYF. The CDR3 DNA is TGTGCCAGCAGCTTAGCACAGCAAAACACCATATATTTT. Filled out from reference TRBV5-4 and TRBJ1-3, the complete variable domain reads ETGVTQSPTHLIKTRGQQVTLRCSSQSGHNTVSWYQQALGQGPQFIFQYYREEENGRGNFPPRFSGLQFPNYSSELNVNALELDDSALYLCASSLAQQNTIYFGEGSWLTVV.

The rearrangement links TRBV5-1 to TRBJ1-2; 8 bases map to TRBD1. V trimming: 4 bases; J trimming: 8 bases; junction bases outside the gene matches: 10. The CDR3 runs to 14 residues. Germline V gene lookup returns CDR1 SGHRS and CDR2 YFSETQ. CDR3 amino acids: CASSITGGVNGYTF. The DNA for the CDR3 is TGCGCCAGCAGCATAACAGGGGGAGTAAACGGCTACACCTTC.

This rearrangement joins TRBV12-3 or TRBV12-4 to TRBJ2-3; D is perhaps TRBD2 (5 bases). The CDR3 is 13 residues long. V lost 8 bases to trimming and J lost 1 base, with 10 bases between them. The CDR3 nucleotides are TGTGCCAGCCGGGATTTTCGCACAGATACGCAGTATTTT. It yields the protein CASRDFRTDTQYF.